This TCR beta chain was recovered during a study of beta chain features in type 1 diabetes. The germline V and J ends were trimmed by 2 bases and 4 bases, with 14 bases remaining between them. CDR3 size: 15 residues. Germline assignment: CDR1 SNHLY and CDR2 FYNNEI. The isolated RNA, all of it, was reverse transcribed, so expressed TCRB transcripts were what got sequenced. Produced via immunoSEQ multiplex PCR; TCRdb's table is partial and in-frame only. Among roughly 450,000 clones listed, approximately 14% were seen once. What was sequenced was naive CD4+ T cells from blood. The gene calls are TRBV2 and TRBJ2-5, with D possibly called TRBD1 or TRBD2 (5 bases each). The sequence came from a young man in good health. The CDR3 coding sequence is TGTGCCAGCAGTGAAATTAGGGGACCGAGAGAGACCCAGTACTTC. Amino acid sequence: CASSEIRGPRETQYF.